This entry lists 15 T cell receptor beta chains sequenced from one sample in a study of shared clonotypes between healthy human individuals. Clones were sequenced by immunoSEQ multiplex PCR, and TCRdb holds only the in-frame ones, with some missing. Among some 2,100,000 clones, around 95% were seen once, and the ten largest hold roughly 0.13%. Sequenced material: naive CD4+ T cells sorted from blood. Sample subset: CD45RA+ positively selected. All receptors come from a man between 18 and 35 years old in good health.

Concerning this clone: Other DNA sequences in this sample translate to the same CDR3. The rearrangement joins TRBV29-1 to TRBJ1-1; maybe TRBD1 (6 bases). CDR3 size: 11 residues. With 4 bases removed from V and 3 bases from J, the gap between germline ends came to 6 bases. Germline loops: CDR1 SQVTM, CDR2 ANQGSEA. CDR3 DNA sequence: TGCAGCGTTGGGACAGACACTGAAGCTTTCTTT. Its protein is CSVGTDTEAFF.

The genes are TRBV30 and TRBJ2-1; the D is unclear. Germline lookup yields CDR1 GTSNPN and CDR2 SVGIG (reference sequence). This CDR3 has 13 amino acids. V lost 5 bases and J lost 2, with 10 bases in between. The CDR3 loop reads CAWSSDPYNEQFF. The CDR3, as DNA: TGTGCCTGGTCTAGTGACCCCTACAATGAGCAGTTCTTC. Filled out from reference TRBV30 and TRBJ2-1, the complete variable domain reads SQTIHQWPATLVQPVGSPLSLECTVEGTSNPNLYWYRQAAGRGLQLLFYSVGIGQISSEVPQNLSASRPQDRQFILSSKKLLLSDSGFYLCAWSSDPYNEQFFGPGTRLTVL.

The V call is TRBV27, the J call TRBJ2-1; 8 bases match TRBD2. The CDR3 is made up of 17 amino acids. V lost 2 bases, J lost 4 bases, and 10 bases stayed unmatched. Germline V lookup: CDR1 MNHEY, CDR2 SMNVEV (reference sequence). CDR3 nucleotides: TGTGCCAGCAGTTTAAGTTCGCGGGAGGTAGGTTACAATGAGCAGTTCTTC. This codes for CASSLSSREVGYNEQFF.

The V gene is TRBV18, the J gene TRBJ1-5, with a tentative D call TRBD1 (6 bases). Germline V CDR1 and CDR2: KGHSH, LQKENI. This CDR3 is 13 amino acids long. The V gene lost 6 bases and the J gene lost 8 bases, with 14 bases spanning the gap. CDR3 nucleotide sequence: TGTGCCAGCTCGGGGGGGGCTGGGGAGCCCCAGCATTTT. Its translation: CASSGGAGEPQHF.

The chain is built from TRBV11-2 and TRBJ2-5; D may be TRBD1 or TRBD2 (5 bases each). The CDR3 has 13 amino acids. Per the germline V gene, CDR1 is SGHAT and CDR2 is FQNNGV. V was pared by 5 bases and J by 5 bases, with 12 bases between. CDR3 sequence: CASSVGPGETQYF. As DNA, the CDR3 is TGTGCCAGCAGCGTGGGGCCGGGGGAGACCCAGTACTTC.

The chain has TRBV6-5 and TRBJ1-2, with TRBD1 as a possible D gene (6 bases). The CDR3 totals 16 residues. CDR1 MNHEY and CDR2 SVGAGI come from the germline V gene. Trimming removed 4 bases at V and 2 bases at J, with 17 bases between. CDR3 sequence (DNA): TGTGCCAGCAGTTCTCTATCGGACAGACCGAACTATGGCTACACCTTC. Translated: CASSSLSDRPNYGYTF.

The chain has TRBV25-1 and TRBJ1-4, with TRBD1 matching 9 bases. The CDR3 totals 16 residues. Germline CDR1 MGHDK, CDR2 SYGVNS. After removal of 3 bases from V and 5 bases from J, the junction contained 7 bases not matched to a gene. CDR3 DNA: TGTGCCAGCAGTGACCACCAACAGGGGGCGAATGAAAAACTGTTTTTT. Translating it yields CASSDHQQGANEKLFF.

V and J are TRBV18 and TRBJ2-3; D uncertain. Germline V CDR1 and CDR2: KGHSH, LQKENI. The CDR3 totals 13 residues. V lost 0 bases and J lost 7, with 8 bases in between. CDR3 nucleotides: TGTGCCAGCTCACCACCAACCGGCAATACGCAGTATTTT. Protein product: CASSPPTGNTQYF.

The V call is TRBV2, the J call TRBJ2-2; D possibly matches TRBD1 or TRBD2 (5 bases each). V lost 7 bases to trimming and J lost 1 base, with 16 bases between them. Per germline, CDR1 SNHLY and CDR2 FYNNEI. CDR3 size: 16 residues. The CDR3 DNA is TGTGCCAGCATCAGCCGGGACCCACTGAACACCGGGGAGCTGTTTTTT. Residues: CASISRDPLNTGELFF. Combining the CDR3 with reference TRBV2 and TRBJ2-2 gives the whole variable domain EPEVTQTPSHQVTQMGQEVILRCVPISNHLYFYWYRQILGQKVEFLVSFYNNEISEKSEIFDDQFSVERPDGSNFTLKIRSTKLEDSAMYFCASISRDPLNTGELFFGEGSRLTVL.

This clone has just a few counts. V gene TRBV19 combines with J gene TRBJ1-6, with D maybe TRBD1 (5 bases). Germline V gives CDR1 LNHDA, CDR2 SQIVND (reference sequence). This CDR3 has 14 residues. V gave up 6 bases and J gave up 3 bases, with 9 bases separating them. The CDR3 spells CASRTTGYNSPLHF. CDR3 nucleotides: TGTGCCAGTAGGACCACAGGCTATAATTCACCCCTCCACTTT.

The gene calls are TRBV28 and TRBJ2-7; D not certain. The V gene lost 2 bases and the J gene lost 4 bases, with 12 bases spanning the gap. Germline CDR1 and CDR2: MDHEN and SYDVKM. This CDR3 comprises 14 residues. The CDR3 bases are TGTGCCAGCAGTTTACAGACTGGCGGATACGAGCAGTACTTC. Translated: CASSLQTGGYEQYF.

The chain recombines TRBV6-1 with TRBJ1-1; possibly TRBD1 for D (5 bases). This CDR3 comprises 14 residues. Germline CDR1 MNHNS, CDR2 SASEGT. Trimming stripped 6 bases from V and 1 base from J, with 12 bases between. This CDR3 reads CASRGGRENTEAFF. CDR3 sequence (DNA): TGTGCCAGCAGGGGGGGACGGGAGAACACTGAAGCTTTCTTT.

Of note for this clone: The sample carries other DNA sequences with the same CDR3. V and J are TRBV5-1 and TRBJ2-6; D is possibly TRBD2 (6 bases). V was cut by 0 bases and J by 2 bases, with 9 bases left in between. This CDR3 is built from 16 residues. The germline V gene encodes CDR1 SGHRS and CDR2 YFSETQ. In DNA form, the CDR3 reads TGCGCCAGCAGCTTGGCCGGGAGTCCTGGGGCCAACGTCCTGACTTTC. Translated: CASSLAGSPGANVLTF.

The genes are TRBV12-5 and TRBJ1-6, with D perhaps matching TRBD1 (5 bases). Germline V gene lookup returns CDR1 LGHNT and CDR2 FRNRAP. V lost 9 bases to trimming and J lost 6 bases, with 15 bases between them. The CDR3 spans 14 residues. This CDR3 is CASSLGTPNSPLHF. The DNA for the CDR3 is TGTGCTAGCTCCTTAGGGACTCCTAATTCACCCCTCCACTTT.

This chain uses TRBV10-3 with TRBJ2-2; 9 nucleotides align to TRBD1. The germline V gene has CDR1 ENHRY and CDR2 SYGVKD. With V trimmed by 6 bases and J by 4 bases, 6 bases remained unmatched. The CDR3 runs 15 residues. The CDR3 bases are TGTGCCATCAGCAGACAGGGGGGTAGCACCGGGGAGCTGTTTTTT. This encodes CAISRQGGSTGELFF.